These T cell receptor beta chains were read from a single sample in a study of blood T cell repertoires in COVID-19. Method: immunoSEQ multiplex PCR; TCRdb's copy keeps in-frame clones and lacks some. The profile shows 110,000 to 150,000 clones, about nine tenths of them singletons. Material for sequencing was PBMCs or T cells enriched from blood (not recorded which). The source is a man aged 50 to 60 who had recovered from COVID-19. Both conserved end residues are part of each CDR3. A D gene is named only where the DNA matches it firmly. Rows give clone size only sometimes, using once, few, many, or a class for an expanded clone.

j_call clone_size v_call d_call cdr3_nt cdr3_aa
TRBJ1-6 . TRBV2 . TGTGCCAGCAGTGTATCAAAGGGGAATTCACCCCTCCACTTT CASSVSKGNSPLHF
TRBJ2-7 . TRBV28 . TGTGCCAGCAGTTTACCCACTGGGCGCTCCTACGAGCAGTACTTC CASSLPTGRSYEQYF
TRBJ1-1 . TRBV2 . TGTGCCACCGACCTTGGACACGGCACTGAAGCTTTCTTT CATDLGHGTEAFF
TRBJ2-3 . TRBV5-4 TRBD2 TGTGCCAGCAGCTTAGCGGGAGCCTCCACAGATACGCAGTATTTT CASSLAGASTDTQYF
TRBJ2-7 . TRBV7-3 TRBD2 TGTGCCAGCAGCCCGAACCCCCAAGGACTAGCTGGCGAGCAGTACTTC CASSPNPQGLAGEQYF
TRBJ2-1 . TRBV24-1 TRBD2 TGTGCCACCAGGACTAGCGGGAGGGTAAATGAGCAGTTCTTC CATRTSGRVNEQFF
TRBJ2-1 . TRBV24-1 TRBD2 TGTGCCACCAGTGAGGCCCGGACTAGCGTGCACAATGAGCAGTTCTTC CATSEARTSVHNEQFF
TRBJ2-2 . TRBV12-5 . TGTGCTAGTGGTTTGGACGTACGGGTGAAAAGCACGAACACCGGGGAGCTGTTTTTT CASGLDVRVKSTNTGELFF
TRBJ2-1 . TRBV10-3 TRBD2 TGTGCCATCAGTGAGTCGACCGGGGGGGCTCCTGAGCAGTTCTTC CAISESTGGAPEQFF
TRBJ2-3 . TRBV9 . TGTGCCAGCAGCGTGTTGTCCGGTGCCGGGATCCCCGGGGATACGCAGTATTTT CASSVLSGAGIPGDTQYF
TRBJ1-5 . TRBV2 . TGTGCCAGCAGCAAGGGGGTGGCTCAGCCCCAGCATTTT CASSKGVAQPQHF
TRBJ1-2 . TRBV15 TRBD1 TGTGCCACCAGCAGAGACCGGGACAGGGGCCCCTATGGCTACACCTTC CATSRDRDRGPYGYTF
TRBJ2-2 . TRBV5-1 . TGCGCCAGCAGCTTCTGGCCCCCCCCGGGGACCGGGGAGCTGTTTTTT CASSFWPPPGTGELFF
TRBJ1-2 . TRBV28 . TGTGCCAGCAGTTTAGGGGGGGCACAATTCTCTGGCTACACCTTC CASSLGGAQFSGYTF
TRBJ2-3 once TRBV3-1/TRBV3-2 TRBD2 TGTGCCAGCACCCTCGCGGGGGGTACGCAGTATTTT CASTLAGGTQYF
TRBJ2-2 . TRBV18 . TGTGCCAGCGAGATGAACACCGGGGAGCTGTTTTTT CASEMNTGELFF
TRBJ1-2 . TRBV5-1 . TGCGCCAGCAGCTTTACCACAGGAGCTAACTATGGCTACACCTTC CASSFTTGANYGYTF
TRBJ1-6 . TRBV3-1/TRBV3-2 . TGTGCCAGCAGCCAACCGGGATTTGGTTCACCCCTCCACTTT CASSQPGFGSPLHF
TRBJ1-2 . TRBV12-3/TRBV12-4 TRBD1 TGTGCCAGCAGTTCACAGGGGGTCTATGGCTACACCTTC CASSSQGVYGYTF
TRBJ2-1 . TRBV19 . TGTGCCAGTAGTATCTTACGCAGCTCCTACAATGAGCAGTTCTTC CASSILRSSYNEQFF
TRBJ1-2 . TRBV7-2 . TGTGCCAGCAGCTTAGCGGCGGGAACCTATGGCTACACCTTC CASSLAAGTYGYTF
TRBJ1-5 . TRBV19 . TGTGCCAGTAGTCACAACCGGGGGGGGGATCAGCCCCAGCATTTT CASSHNRGGDQPQHF
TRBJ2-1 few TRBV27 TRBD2 TGTGCCAGCAGTTTTGGAGCTTACCGGACTAGCCCCTACAATGAGCAGTTCTTC CASSFGAYRTSPYNEQFF
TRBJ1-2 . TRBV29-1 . TGCAGCGCTAGAGAGAATAACTATGGCTACACCTTC CSARENNYGYTF
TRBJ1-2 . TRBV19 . TGTGCCAGTAACACAGGAAACTATGGCTACACCTTC CASNTGNYGYTF
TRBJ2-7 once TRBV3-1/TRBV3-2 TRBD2 TGTGCCAGCAGCCAAGATCTGGGTAGCGGGAGGGCCGTTGGCTACGAGCAGTACTTC CASSQDLGSGRAVGYEQYF
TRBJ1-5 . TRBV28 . TGTGCCAGCAGTTTAGGGGGCTTCCATCAGCCCCAGCATTTT CASSLGGFHQPQHF
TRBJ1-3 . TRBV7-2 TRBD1 TGTGCCAGCAGCTTAGTGGAGGGGGCATCAAACACCATATATTTT CASSLVEGASNTIYF
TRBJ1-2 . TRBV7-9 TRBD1 TGTGCCAGCAGCATGCCAACCGGGACAGACCATGGCTACACCTTC CASSMPTGTDHGYTF
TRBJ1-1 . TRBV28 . TGTGCCAGCAGTTTAGACGAGGGTTCTCGCGAGCCCACTGAAGCTTTCTTT CASSLDEGSREPTEAFF
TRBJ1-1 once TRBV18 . TGTGCCAGCTCACAAAGGAAGGGACTAGGCACTGAAGCTTTCTTT CASSQRKGLGTEAFF
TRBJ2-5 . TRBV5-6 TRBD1 TGTGCCAGCAGCTTGGTGCCGGGACAGGGAGAAGAGACCCAGTACTTC CASSLVPGQGEETQYF
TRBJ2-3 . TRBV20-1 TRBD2 TGCAGTGCTAGTGCCTATAGCGGGAGGGCCTTTGATACGCAGTATTTT CSASAYSGRAFDTQYF
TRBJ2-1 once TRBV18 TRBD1 TGTGCCAGCTCACCACAGGGACAGGGGGCTGGCTCCTACAATGAGCAGTTCTTC CASSPQGQGAGSYNEQFF
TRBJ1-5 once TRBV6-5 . TGTGCCAGCAGGAGCGGGACGGTCAATCAGCCCCAGCATTTT CASRSGTVNQPQHF
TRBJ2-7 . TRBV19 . TGTGCCAGTAGTTCCGCCGGGTTAGGACACTACGAGCAGTACTTC CASSSAGLGHYEQYF
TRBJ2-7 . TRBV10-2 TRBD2 TGCGCCAGCAGGACTAGCGGGAGGGCCCACGAGCAGTACTTC CASRTSGRAHEQYF
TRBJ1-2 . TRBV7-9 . TGTGCCAGCAGCCTTATGACAGCTAACTATGGCTACACCTTC CASSLMTANYGYTF
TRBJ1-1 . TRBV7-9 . TGTGCCAGCAGCTTCAGTCGACAGAACACTGAAGCTTTCTTT CASSFSRQNTEAFF
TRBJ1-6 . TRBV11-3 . TGTGCCAGCAGCAGAACAAGCTCCTATAATTCACCCCTCCACTTT CASSRTSSYNSPLHF
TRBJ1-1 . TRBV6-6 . TGTGCCAGCAGTTACCTGGAGACTGAAGCTTTCTTT CASSYLETEAFF
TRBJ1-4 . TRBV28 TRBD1 TGTGCCAGCAGTCTAGGACAGGGAGGAGCAACTAATGAAAAACTGTTTTTT CASSLGQGGATNEKLFF
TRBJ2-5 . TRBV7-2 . TGTGCCAGCAGCTCCCGTATGGAGGGGGCAACCCAGTACTTC CASSSRMEGATQYF
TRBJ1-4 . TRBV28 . TGTGCCAGCAGTTTAATGGGCCTTAATGAAAAACTGTTTTTT CASSLMGLNEKLFF
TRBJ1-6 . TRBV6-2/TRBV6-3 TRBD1 TGTGCCAGCAGTTACCGGGACAGGGACACGGCTCCCCTCCACTTT CASSYRDRDTAPLHF
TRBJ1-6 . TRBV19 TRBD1 TGTGCCAGTAGTACGCGGACAGGTTATAATTCACCCCTCCACTTT CASSTRTGYNSPLHF
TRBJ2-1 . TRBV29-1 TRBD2 TGCAGCTGGACTAGCGGGCGCAATGAGCAGTTCTTC CSWTSGRNEQFF
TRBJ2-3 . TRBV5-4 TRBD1 TGTGCCAGCAGCTCCGGGGGCAGGGGGCGCGCAGATACGCAGTATTTT CASSSGGRGRADTQYF
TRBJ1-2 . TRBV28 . TGTGCCAGCAGCTGGGCCTTCTATGGCTACACCTTC CASSWAFYGYTF